Presented here are 9 T cell receptor beta chains from one specimen sequenced in a study of blood T cell repertoires in COVID-19 (dated by TCRdb to the early 2020s). Library prep was done by the immunoSEQ multiplex PCR assay. Not all clones reach the TCRdb copy of this immuneACCESS table, which keeps in-frame sequences only. Checked studies attribute under half of the gap to unresolved V genes and leave the rest unexplained. The sample includes under 60,000 clones, with 80% to 90% observed a single time. The ten largest clones represent roughly 12% of the sample. Sequencing was done on a sample of peripheral blood. The source is a human donor with active COVID-19. The donor label of this sample is uncertain.

The chain couples TRBV5-1 to TRBJ1-2, with 9 nucleotides matching TRBD1. The CDR3 contains 13 residues. V lost 5 bases and J lost 6; bases outside the gene matches: 5. Germline assignment: CDR1 SGHRS and CDR2 YFSETQ. This CDR3 is CASRSQGADGYTF. CDR3 in DNA: TGCGCCAGCAGATCACAGGGGGCGGATGGCTACACCTTC.

The chain couples TRBV9 to TRBJ2-3; tentative D call: TRBD2 (6 bases). Germline V gene sequence: CDR1 SGDLS, CDR2 YYNGEE. The CDR3 runs to 14 residues. V was cut by 4 bases and J by 4 bases, with 13 bases left in between. The CDR3 sequence is CASSLRTKADTQYF. CDR3 in DNA: TGTGCCAGCAGCCTCCGGACTAAGGCAGATACGCAGTATTTT.

A single count supports this clone. Germline and junction disagree at one end, which may indicate a read error. V gene TRBV3-1 (or the pseudogene TRBV3-2) combines with J gene TRBJ2-7; 10 bases line up with TRBD2. Germline V gene lookup returns CDR1 LGHDT and CDR2 YNNKEL (reference sequence). The CDR3 runs to 13 residues. CDR3: CASSATSGYLRNF. CDR3 nucleotides: TGTGCCAGCAGCGCGACTAGCGGGTATCTGCGCAACTTC.

This chain uses TRBV5-1 with TRBJ1-2; D unclear. Trimming shortened V by 4 bases and J by 4 bases, and 26 bases separated the two germline ends. Germline V CDR1 and CDR2: SGHRS, YFSETQ. The CDR3 totals 18 residues. CDR3 bases: TGCGCCAGCAGCCCCGGGAAAGGGAGCGGCCTAACCCTCTATGGCTACACCTTC. Translated, it gives CASSPGKGSGLTLYGYTF.

V usage is TRBV7-2 and J usage is TRBJ2-5; 9 nucleotides line up with TRBD1. The CDR3 loop spans 13 amino acids. The germline V gene has CDR1 SGHTA and CDR2 FQGNSA. After removal of 5 bases from V and 4 bases from J, the junction contained 2 bases not matched to a gene. The CDR3: CASSLDRGETQYF. CDR3 nucleotides: TGTGCCAGCAGCCTGGACAGGGGAGAGACCCAGTACTTC.

The V gene is TRBV4-1, the J gene TRBJ1-4; D is unresolved. Germline assignment: CDR1 MGHRA and CDR2 YSYEKL. The germline V and J ends were trimmed by 2 bases and 1 base, with 8 bases remaining between them. The CDR3 runs to 15 residues. The CDR3 is CASSQWAGTNEKLFF. The CDR3 DNA is TGCGCCAGCAGCCAATGGGCGGGAACTAATGAAAAACTGTTTTTT.

The J gene is TRBJ2-3, the V gene TRBV7-9; D remains unclear. Deletions cut 1 base from V and 6 bases from J, with 17 bases between. The CDR3 loop spans 16 amino acids. Germline V CDR1 and CDR2: SEHNR, FQNEAQ (reference sequence). DNA for the CDR3: TGTGCCAGCAGCTTAGGCGGCAGTCGGAGCCCTGATACGCAGTATTTT. Translation: CASSLGGSRSPDTQYF.

This chain joins TRBV9 and TRBJ2-3; D might be TRBD1 (6 bases). Trimming removed 3 bases at V and 0 bases at J, with 11 bases between. The CDR3 extends over 15 amino acids. Germline CDR1 SGDLS, CDR2 YYNGEE. CDR3 in DNA: TGTGCCAGCAGCGAGGGGACACCTAGCACAGATACGCAGTATTTT. This encodes CASSEGTPSTDTQYF.

This clone was seen a single time. The rearrangement links TRBV25-1 to TRBJ1-1; D may be TRBD1 (5 bases). The CDR3 extends over 13 amino acids. Germline values: CDR1 MGHDK, CDR2 SYGVNS. Trimming removed 4 bases at V and 7 bases at J, with 13 bases between. This CDR3 reads CASSVDWGVEAFF. The DNA of the CDR3 is TGTGCCAGCAGTGTAGATTGGGGGGTTGAAGCTTTCTTT.